This entry features one T cell receptor beta chain sequence. Antigen unknown. This PCR relied on a set of 60 Vbeta primers and 13 Jbeta primers. The table came from immunoSEQ multiplex PCR; TCRdb's copy has only in-frame clones and leaves some out. Of about 100,000 clones listed, 76% are singletons. The record originates from a study of cytomegalovirus exposure and HLA in healthy donors. Germline assignment: CDR1 MGHRA and CDR2 YSYEKL. The CDR3 has 15 amino acids. V shed 1 base and J shed 2 bases, with 8 bases lying between them. Study findings and constraints: A cluster of highly shared sequence variants was likely a sequencing artifact.

Sequencing used PBMCs. J is TRBJ2-2 and V is TRBV4-1, with D tentatively TRBD1 (5 bases). The clonotype comes from a woman in her forties or fifties in good health and CMV-seropositive. The CDR3 sequence is CASSQGGHNTGELFF. The CDR3 coding sequence is TGCGCCAGCAGCCAAGGAGGACACAACACCGGGGAGCTGTTTTTT.